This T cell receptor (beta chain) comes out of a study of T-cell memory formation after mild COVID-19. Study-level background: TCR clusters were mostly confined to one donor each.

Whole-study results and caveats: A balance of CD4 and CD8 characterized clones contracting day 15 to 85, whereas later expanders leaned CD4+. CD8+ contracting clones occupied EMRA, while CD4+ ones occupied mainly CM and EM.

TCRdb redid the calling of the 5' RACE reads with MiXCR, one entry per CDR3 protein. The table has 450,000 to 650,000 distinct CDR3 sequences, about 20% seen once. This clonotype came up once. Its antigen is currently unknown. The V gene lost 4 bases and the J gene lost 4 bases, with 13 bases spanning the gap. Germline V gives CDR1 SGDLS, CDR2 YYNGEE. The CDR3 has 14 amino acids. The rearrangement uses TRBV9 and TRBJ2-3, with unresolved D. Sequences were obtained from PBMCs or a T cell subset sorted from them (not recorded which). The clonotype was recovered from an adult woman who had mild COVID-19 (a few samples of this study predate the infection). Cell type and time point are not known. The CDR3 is CASSSSGFPDTQYF. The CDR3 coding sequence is TGTGCCAGCAGCTCCAGTGGGTTTCCAGATACGCAGTATTTT.